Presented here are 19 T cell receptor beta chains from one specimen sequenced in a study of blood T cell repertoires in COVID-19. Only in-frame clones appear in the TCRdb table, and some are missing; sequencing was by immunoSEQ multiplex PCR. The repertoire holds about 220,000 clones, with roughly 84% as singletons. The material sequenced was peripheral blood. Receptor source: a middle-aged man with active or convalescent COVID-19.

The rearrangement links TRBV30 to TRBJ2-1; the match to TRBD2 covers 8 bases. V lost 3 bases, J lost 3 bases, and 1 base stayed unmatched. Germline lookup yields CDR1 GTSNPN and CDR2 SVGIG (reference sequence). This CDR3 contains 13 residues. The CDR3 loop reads CAWRLAVYNEQFF. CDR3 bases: TGTGCCTGGAGACTAGCGGTCTACAATGAGCAGTTCTTC.

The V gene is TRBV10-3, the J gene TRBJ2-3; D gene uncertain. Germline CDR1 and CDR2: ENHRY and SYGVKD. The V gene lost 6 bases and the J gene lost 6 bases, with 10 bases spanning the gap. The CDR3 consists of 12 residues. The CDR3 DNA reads TGTGCCATCAGCCCTATTATGGATACGCAGTATTTT. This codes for CAISPIMDTQYF.

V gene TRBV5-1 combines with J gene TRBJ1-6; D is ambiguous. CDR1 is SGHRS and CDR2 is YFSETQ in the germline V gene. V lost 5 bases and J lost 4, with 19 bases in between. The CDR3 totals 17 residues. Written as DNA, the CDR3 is TGCGCCAGCAGTCCTCAGTCCCCCCAGAGGTATAATTCACCCCTCCACTTT. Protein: CASSPQSPQRYNSPLHF.

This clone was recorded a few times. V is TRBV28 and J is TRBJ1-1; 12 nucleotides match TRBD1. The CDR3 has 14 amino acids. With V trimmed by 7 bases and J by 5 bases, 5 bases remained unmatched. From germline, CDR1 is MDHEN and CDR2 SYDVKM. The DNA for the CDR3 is TGTGCCAGCACCCCGGGACAGGGGGCGACTGAAGCTTTCTTT. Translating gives CASTPGQGATEAFF.

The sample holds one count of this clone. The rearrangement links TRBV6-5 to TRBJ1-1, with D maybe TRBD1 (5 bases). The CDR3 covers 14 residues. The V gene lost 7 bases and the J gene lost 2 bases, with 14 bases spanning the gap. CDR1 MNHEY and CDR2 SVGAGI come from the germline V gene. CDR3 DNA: TGTGCCAGCACCGGACGGAGGGGAAACACTGAAGCTTTCTTT. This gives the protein CASTGRRGNTEAFF.

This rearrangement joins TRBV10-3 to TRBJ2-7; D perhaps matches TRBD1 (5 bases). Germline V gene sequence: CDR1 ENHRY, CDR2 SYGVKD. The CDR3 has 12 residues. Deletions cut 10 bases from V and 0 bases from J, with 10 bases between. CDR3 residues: CATEQDSYEQYF. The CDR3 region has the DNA TGTGCCACCGAACAGGACTCCTACGAGCAGTACTTC.

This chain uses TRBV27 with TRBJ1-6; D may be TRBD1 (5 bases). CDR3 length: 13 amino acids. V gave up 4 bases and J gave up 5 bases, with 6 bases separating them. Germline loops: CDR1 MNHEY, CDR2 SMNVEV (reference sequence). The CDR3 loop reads CASSWGDNSPLHF. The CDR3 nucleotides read TGTGCCAGCAGTTGGGGCGATAATTCACCCCTCCACTTT.

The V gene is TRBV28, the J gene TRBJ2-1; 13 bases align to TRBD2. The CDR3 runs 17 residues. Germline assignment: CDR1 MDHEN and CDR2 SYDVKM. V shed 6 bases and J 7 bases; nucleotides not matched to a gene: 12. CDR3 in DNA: TGTGCCAGCAGCAAATCCGAACTAGCGGGAGGGTGGAATGAGCAGTTCTTC. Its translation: CASSKSELAGGWNEQFF.

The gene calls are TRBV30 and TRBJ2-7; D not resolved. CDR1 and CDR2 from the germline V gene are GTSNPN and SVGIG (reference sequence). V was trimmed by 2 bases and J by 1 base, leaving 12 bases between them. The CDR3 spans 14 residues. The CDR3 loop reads CAWSPLEASYEQYF. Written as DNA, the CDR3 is TGTGCCTGGAGTCCACTGGAAGCGTCCTACGAGCAGTACTTC.

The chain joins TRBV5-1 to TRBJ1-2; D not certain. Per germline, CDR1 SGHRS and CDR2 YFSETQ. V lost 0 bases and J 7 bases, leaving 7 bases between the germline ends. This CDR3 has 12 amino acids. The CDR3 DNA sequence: TGCGCCAGCAGCTTGGGAGGGTCTGGCTACACCTTC. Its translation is CASSLGGSGYTF.

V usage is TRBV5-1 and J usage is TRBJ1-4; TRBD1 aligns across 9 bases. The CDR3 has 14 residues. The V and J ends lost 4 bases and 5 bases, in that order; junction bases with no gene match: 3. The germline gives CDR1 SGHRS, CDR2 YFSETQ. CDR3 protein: CASSGTGLNEKLFF. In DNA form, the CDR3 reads TGCGCCAGCAGCGGGACAGGGTTAAATGAAAAACTGTTTTTT.

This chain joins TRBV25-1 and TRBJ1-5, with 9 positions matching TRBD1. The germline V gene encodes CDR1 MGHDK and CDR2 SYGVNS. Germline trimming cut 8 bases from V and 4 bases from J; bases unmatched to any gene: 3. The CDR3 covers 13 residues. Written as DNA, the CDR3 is TGTGCCAGCGCCGGACAGGGGAATCAGCCCCAGCATTTT. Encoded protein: CASAGQGNQPQHF.

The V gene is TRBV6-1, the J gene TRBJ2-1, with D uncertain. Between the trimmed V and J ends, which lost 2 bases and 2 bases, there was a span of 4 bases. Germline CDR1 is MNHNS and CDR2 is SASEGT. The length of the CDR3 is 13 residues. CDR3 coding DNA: TGTGCCAGCAGTGAATCGGCCTACAATGAGCAGTTCTTC. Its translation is CASSESAYNEQFF.

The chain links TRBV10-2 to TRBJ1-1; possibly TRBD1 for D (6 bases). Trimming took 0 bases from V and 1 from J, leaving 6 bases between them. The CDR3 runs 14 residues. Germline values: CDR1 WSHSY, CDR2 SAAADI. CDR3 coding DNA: TGCGCCAGCAGTGAGTCGGGACAGAACACTGAAGCTTTCTTT. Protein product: CASSESGQNTEAFF.

CDR3 sequence: CASSQDADRNNYGYTF. DNA for the CDR3: TGTGCCAGCAGCCAAGACGCTGACAGGAATAACTATGGCTACACCTTC. The V and J genes are TRBV4-2 and TRBJ1-2, with D perhaps matching TRBD1 (6 bases). CDR3 length: 16 residues. Germline CDR1 reads LGHNA; CDR2 reads YNFKEQ. V lost 0 bases to trimming and J lost 1 base, with 12 bases between them.

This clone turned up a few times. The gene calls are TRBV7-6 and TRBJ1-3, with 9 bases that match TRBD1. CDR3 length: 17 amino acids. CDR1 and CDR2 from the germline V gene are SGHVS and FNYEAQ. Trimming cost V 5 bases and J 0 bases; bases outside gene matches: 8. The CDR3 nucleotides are TGTGCCAGCAGCAGAACCGGGACAGGGATCTCTGGAAACACCATATATTTT. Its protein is CASSRTGTGISGNTIYF.

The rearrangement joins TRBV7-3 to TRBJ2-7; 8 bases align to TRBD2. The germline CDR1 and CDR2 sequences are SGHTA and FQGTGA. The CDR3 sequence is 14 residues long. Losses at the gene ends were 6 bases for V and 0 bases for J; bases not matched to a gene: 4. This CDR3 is CASRPSGSSYEQYF. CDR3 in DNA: TGTGCCAGCAGGCCGAGCGGGAGCTCCTACGAGCAGTACTTC.

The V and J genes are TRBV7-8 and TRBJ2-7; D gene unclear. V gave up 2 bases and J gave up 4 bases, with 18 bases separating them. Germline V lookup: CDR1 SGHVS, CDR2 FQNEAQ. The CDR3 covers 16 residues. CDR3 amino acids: CASSLIYPGHEYEQYF. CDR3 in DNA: TGTGCCAGCAGCTTAATTTACCCGGGTCACGAATACGAGCAGTACTTC.

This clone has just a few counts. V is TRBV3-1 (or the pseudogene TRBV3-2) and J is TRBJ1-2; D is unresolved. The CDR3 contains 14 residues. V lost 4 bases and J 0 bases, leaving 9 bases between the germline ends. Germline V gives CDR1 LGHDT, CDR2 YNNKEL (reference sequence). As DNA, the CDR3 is TGTGCCAGCAGCCTCCTGTCTTCTAACTATGGCTACACCTTC. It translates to CASSLLSSNYGYTF.